This paragraph covers one T cell receptor (beta chain) sequence. The antigen is undetermined. This entry belongs to a study of cytomegalovirus exposure and HLA in healthy donors. Among the roughly 110 subjects of the validation cohort, separate from the approximately 700-subject first cohort, were the donors. Sequencing used immunoSEQ multiplex PCR; TCRdb keeps in-frame clones, though not all of them. The top ten hold more than 1.2% of the sample, which has about 200,000 clones, around 88% seen once. Findings and limits, study-wide: The authors confirmed in vitro that a few CMV-associated chains were specific for CMV antigens. In a later analysis, first-cohort TCR clusters were found to tend to co-occur in the approximately 120 validation repertoires. The investigators catalogued some 150 TCR beta chains as cytomegalovirus-associated.

The CDR3 has 15 residues. Germline values: CDR1 SGHVS, CDR2 FNYEAQ. The ends lost 5 bases at V and 6 bases at J; junction bases unmatched: 10. This chain links TRBV7-6 with TRBJ2-1, with 7 bases aligning to TRBD2. The sequence was collected from a woman aged 18-35 years in good health and CMV-seronegative. The sample taken for sequencing was PBMCs. CDR3 DNA: TGTGCCAGCAGCCCCGGGACTAAAAGGGGCAATGAGCAGTTCTTC. This encodes CASSPGTKRGNEQFF. Combining the CDR3 with reference TRBV7-6 and TRBJ2-1 gives the whole variable domain GAGVSQSPRYKVTKRGQDVALRCDPISGHVSLYWYRQALGQGPEFLTYFNYEAQQDKSGLPNDRFSAERPEGSISTLTIQRTEQRDSAMYRCASSPGTKRGNEQFFGPGTRLTVL.